This section outlines one T cell receptor beta chain sequence together with its context. Its antigen remains unidentified. No base-level quality is on record; no much larger clone is a single base apart. TCR CDR3 regions were amplified from genomic DNA by multiplex PCR using the deep immunoSEQ assay. For each cell subset, the extracted genomic DNA was distributed evenly across all wells of several immunoSEQ 96-well plates, and each plate served as one replicate. For sorted subsets, about 0.2 ug genomic DNA, equal to 30,000 to 35,000 T cell genomes, was loaded into each replicate PCR. Purified libraries were measured with a Qubit 3.0 fluorometer, size-checked on a Bioanalyzer 2100, and measured again with the KAPA Library Quantification kit. Every immunoSEQ 96-well plate was sequenced on a dedicated single-read 150-cycle Illumina NextSeq 550 flow cell. The authors processed their data as follows. Because only junctional sequences without quality scores were contained in the immunoSEQ output, filtering matching that applied to full-length reads could not be performed. To assign V/J genes and CDR3, sequences were annotated using PyIR, a Python wrapper for IgBLAST v1.9, with IMGT germline references. Reads were removed for weak V/J assignments (E-value above 1e-6), missing CDR3, stop codons, out-of-frame junctions, or ambiguous translated residues. A V3J clonotype was defined by an identical inferred V gene, J gene, and CDR3 amino acid sequence. Percentage overlap between repertoires was calculated by dividing the number of shared unique clonotypes by the size of the smaller repertoire. Richness of each repertoire was evaluated using RTK rarefaction, the Chao1 estimator, and Recon v2.1 estimates of unobserved clonotypes. Generation probabilities for all TCRbeta clonotypes obtained by the gDNA method from several donors were computed using OLGA. TCRdb carries this immuneACCESS record with in-frame sequences only. Its versions omit some clonotypes, under half of them owing to an unresolved V gene in the studies checked, with the rest unexplained. Clone size and the V and J calls come from that table; the DNA yielded D and trimming. In all, the sample holds millions of clones, and less than 95% of those were seen once. The ten largest account for roughly 1.1% of the sample.

CD8 naive samples were CD45RO-negative cells positively selected for CCR7, giving a CD45RA+CCR7+ population that excluded TemRA cells. The donors were healthy, HIV-negative adults who had no recently reported acute infections or vaccinations. All donors were Caucasian adults living in Nashville, Tennessee, USA. Blood was collected by leukapheresis, and PBMCs were isolated by Ficoll-Histopaque density gradient centrifugation and then cryopreserved in liquid nitrogen vapor phase. Purity and quantity of every magnetically sorted T cell population were checked by analytical flow cytometry. Genomic DNA was isolated from every sorted fraction and measured by UV absorbance on a Nanodrop 2000c. This entry belongs to a study of shared clonotypes between healthy human individuals (dated by TCRdb to 2019 to 2021). Notes on the research overall: A couple of women and three men aged 18 to 49 years were included in the cohort. For each donor, CD4 naive and CD4 memory were each run on three plates, CD8 naive on two plates, and CD8 memory on one plate. Blood TCR repertoires of about five healthy adults were deeply sequenced to estimate repertoire size and the extent of clonotype sharing between individuals. Different laboratories and diverse techniques were used to prepare libraries and sequence TCR repertoires, to increase sequencing depth and limit assay-specific biases. Per donor, leukapheresis produced somewhere between about 0.94 and 8.9 billion PBMCs.

The germline V gene sets CDR1 to LGHNA and CDR2 to YSLEER. The CDR3, cysteine through phenylalanine, is 16 amino acids long. Just the 48-base CDR3 DNA is kept, in frame starting at base 1. V trim: 0 bases; J trim: 6 bases; unmatched bases: 8. What the authors observed across the whole study: Clonotypes shared by all four sorted-subset donors showed higher generation probabilities than non-shared clonotypes. Only blood was sampled, and tissue TCR repertoires likely differ from those in blood. Because the study included a small number of donors, the genetic and exposure-history diversity represented was limited. Naive subsets generally had larger estimated clonotype richness than memory subsets did. Rarefaction of sorted-subset datasets indicated incomplete sequencing despite the large sequencing depth. Pairwise subsampling indicated that sequencing depth was expected to affect the degree of clonotype sharing among donors. Sharing across several donors was observed for approximately 5% of naive CD4, under 4% of naive CD8, about 2.5% of memory CD4, and roughly 0.4% of memory CD8 clonotypes.

Rearrangement joined TRBV4-3 to TRBJ2-1, with 7 junctional bases fitting TRBD2. The sequencing sample was made of naive CD8+ T cells sorted from blood. The cell subset or site label, read with the paper, signifies: CD45RA+CCR7+. The receptor was derived from a man aged 18 to 35 in good health. The nucleotide sequence reads as follows: TGCGCCAGCAGCCAAGACGGCGGGGGAAGATTCAATGAGCAGTTCTTC. It is translated as CASSQDGGGRFNEQFF.